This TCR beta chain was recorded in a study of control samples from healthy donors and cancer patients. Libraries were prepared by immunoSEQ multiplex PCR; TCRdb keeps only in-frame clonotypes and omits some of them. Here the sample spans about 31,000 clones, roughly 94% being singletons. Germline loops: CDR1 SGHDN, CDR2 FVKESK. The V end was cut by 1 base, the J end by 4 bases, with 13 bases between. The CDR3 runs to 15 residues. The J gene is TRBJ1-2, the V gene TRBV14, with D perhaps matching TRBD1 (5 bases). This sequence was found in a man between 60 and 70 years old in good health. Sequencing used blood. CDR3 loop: CASSQVVGGAYGYTF. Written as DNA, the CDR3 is TGTGCCAGCAGCCAAGTCGTGGGGGGAGCCTATGGCTACACCTTC.